Below, one TCR beta chain is given with its context. Its cognate antigen is unknown. CDR1 GTSNPN and CDR2 SVGIG come from the germline V gene (reference sequence). The CDR3 has 12 amino acids. V lost 5 bases, J lost 1 base, and 8 bases lay in between. Blood draws occurred at baseline, cycle 4 day 1, and cycle 7 day 1. This specimen belongs to a study of OX40 agonist ivuxolimab in advanced cancers. Study as a whole: People who had prior anti-PD-1, anti-PD-L1 or anti-CTLA-4 therapy could take part, and under 45% had some.

The repertoire was sequenced with immunoSEQ multiplex PCR; TCRdb's copy has only in-frame clones and lacks some. The sample shows tens of thousands of clones, about four fifths of them seen only once. Study-wide results and caveats: Antigen specificity remained undetermined for the expanded peripheral T cells. Certain nonresponders likewise exhibited a low normalized T-cell clonal expansion.

This clonotype was obtained from an adult with an advanced solid tumor such as melanoma, head and neck, liver or kidney cancer. The starting material was CD4+ or CD8+ T cells sorted from blood, obtained in a trial of the OX40 agonist ivuxolimab. The rearrangement links TRBV30 to TRBJ1-2, with unresolved D. The CDR3 DNA is TGTGCCTGGGACGGTATTAACTATGGCTACACCTTC. It translates to CAWDGINYGYTF.